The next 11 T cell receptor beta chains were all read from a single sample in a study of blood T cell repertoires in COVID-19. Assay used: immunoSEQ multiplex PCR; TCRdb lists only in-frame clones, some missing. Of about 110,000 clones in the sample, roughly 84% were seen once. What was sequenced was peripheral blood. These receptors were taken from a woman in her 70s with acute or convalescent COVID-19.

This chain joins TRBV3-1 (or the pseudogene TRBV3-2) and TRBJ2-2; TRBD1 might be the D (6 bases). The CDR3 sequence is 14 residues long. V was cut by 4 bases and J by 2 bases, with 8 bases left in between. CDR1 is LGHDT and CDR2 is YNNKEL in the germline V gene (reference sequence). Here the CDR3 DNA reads TGTGCCAGCAGCCGGGACACAAACACCGGGGAGCTGTTTTTT. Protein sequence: CASSRDTNTGELFF.

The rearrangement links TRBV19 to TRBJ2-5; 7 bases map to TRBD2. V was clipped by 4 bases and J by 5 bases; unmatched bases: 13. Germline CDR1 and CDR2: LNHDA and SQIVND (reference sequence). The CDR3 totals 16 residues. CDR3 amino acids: CASSTSLLARRETQYF. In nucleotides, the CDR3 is TGTGCCAGTAGTACTAGCCTACTAGCGAGGAGGGAGACCCAGTACTTC.

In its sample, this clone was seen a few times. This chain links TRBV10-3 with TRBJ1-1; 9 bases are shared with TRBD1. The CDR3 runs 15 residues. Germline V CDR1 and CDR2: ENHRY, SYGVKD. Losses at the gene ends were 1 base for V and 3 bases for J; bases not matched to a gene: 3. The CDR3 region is CAISEYRTGDTEAFF. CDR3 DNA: TGTGCCATCAGTGAGTACCGGACAGGGGACACTGAAGCTTTCTTT.

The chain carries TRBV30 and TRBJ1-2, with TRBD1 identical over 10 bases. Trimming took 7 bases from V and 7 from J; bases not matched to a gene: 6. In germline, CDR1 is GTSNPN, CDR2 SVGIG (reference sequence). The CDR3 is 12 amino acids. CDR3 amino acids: CAFDRGLGGYTF. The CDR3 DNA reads TGTGCCTTTGACAGGGGGCTAGGTGGCTACACCTTC.

The CDR3 protein is CASSYGIAGREQFF. CDR3 bases: TGTGCCAGCAGTTACGGGATAGCGGGGCGTGAGCAGTTCTTC. The rearrangement joins TRBV6-5 to TRBJ2-1; 8 nucleotides line up with TRBD2. The CDR3 extends over 14 amino acids. V shed 2 bases, J shed 9 bases, and the junction held 6 bases outside the gene matches. The V gene's germline CDR1 is MNHEY and CDR2 SVGAGI.

Here the CDR3 DNA reads TGTGCCAGTAGCCTCCCGGAGAATGAAAAACTGTTTTTT. Translated, it gives CASSLPENEKLFF. This chain links TRBV19 with TRBJ1-4; D is ambiguous. The CDR3 loop spans 13 amino acids. V was clipped by 6 bases and J by 5 bases, with 10 bases between them. The germline CDR1 and CDR2 sequences are LNHDA and SQIVND (reference sequence).

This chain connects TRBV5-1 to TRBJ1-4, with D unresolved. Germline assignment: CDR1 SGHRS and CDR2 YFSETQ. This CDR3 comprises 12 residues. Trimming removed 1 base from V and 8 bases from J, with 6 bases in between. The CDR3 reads CASSLPSEKLFF. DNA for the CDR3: TGCGCCAGCAGCTTGCCTAGCGAAAAACTGTTTTTT.

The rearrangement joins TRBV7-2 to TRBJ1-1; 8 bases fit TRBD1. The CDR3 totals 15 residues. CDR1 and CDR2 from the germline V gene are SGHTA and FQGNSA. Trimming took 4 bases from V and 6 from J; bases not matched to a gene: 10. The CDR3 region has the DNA TGTGCCAGCAGCTCCGGGGGGCAGGGGGCGGCTGAAGCTTTCTTT. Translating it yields CASSSGGQGAAEAFF.

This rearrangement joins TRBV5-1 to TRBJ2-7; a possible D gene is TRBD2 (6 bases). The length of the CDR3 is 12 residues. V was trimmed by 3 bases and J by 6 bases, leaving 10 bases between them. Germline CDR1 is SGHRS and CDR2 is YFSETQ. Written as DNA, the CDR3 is TGCGCCAGCAGCTCGCAGGGAGGCGAGCAGTACTTC. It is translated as CASSSQGGEQYF.

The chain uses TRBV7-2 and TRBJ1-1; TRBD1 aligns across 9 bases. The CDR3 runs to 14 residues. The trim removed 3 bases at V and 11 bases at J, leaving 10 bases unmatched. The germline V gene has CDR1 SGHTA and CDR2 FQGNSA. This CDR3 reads CASSFDRGNVVAFF. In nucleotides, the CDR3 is TGTGCCAGCAGCTTCGACAGGGGGAACGTCGTGGCTTTCTTT.

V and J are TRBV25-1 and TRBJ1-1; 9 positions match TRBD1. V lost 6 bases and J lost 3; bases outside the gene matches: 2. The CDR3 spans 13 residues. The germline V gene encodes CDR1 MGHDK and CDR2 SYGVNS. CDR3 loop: CASRRQGDTEAFF. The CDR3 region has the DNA TGTGCCAGCAGAAGACAGGGGGACACTGAAGCTTTCTTT.